This T cell receptor beta chain was identified during a study of shared clonotypes between healthy human individuals. Measured with immunoSEQ multiplex PCR; TCRdb has only the in-frame clones, and not every one. This sample has around 2,000,000 clones; approximately 95% occur once, and the top ten carry under 0.15%. Germline lookup yields CDR1 LGHNA and CDR2 YSLEER. CDR3 size: 14 residues. V lost 0 bases to trimming and J lost 6 bases, with 12 bases between them. This sequence originates from a man between 18 and 35 years old in good health. The rearrangement uses TRBV4-3 and TRBJ2-7; no reliable D call. Sequencing was done on a sample of naive CD4+ T cells sorted from blood. Subset in this sample: CD45RA+ positively selected. The CDR3 coding sequence is TGCGCCAGCAGCCAAGAGGTGGGATCGGGCGAGCAGTACTTC. Translated: CASSQEVGSGEQYF.